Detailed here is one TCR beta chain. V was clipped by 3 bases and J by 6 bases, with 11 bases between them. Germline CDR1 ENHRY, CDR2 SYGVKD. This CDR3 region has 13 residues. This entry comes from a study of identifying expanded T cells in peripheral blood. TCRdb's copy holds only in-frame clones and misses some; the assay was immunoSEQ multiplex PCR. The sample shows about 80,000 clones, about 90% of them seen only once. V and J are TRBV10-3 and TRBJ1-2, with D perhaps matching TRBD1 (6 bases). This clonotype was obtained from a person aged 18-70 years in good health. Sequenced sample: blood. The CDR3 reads CAISDRGTDGYTF. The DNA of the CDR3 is TGTGCCATCAGTGACAGGGGAACTGATGGCTACACCTTC.